This section outlines one T cell receptor (beta chain) sequence together with its context. Antigen unknown. The table came from immunoSEQ multiplex PCR; TCRdb's copy has only in-frame clones and leaves some out. Seen here are about 82,000 clones, approximately 85% observed once, and the top ten hold 9.5% to 13%. The CDR3 is 13 amino acids. V gave up 3 bases and J gave up 7 bases; unmatched junction bases: 3. The germline V gene encodes CDR1 MGHRA and CDR2 YSYEKL. The record originates from a study of T cell responses to AZD1222 COVID-19 vaccine. Notes on the study in general: It was only a handful of AZD1222 recipients who were seropositive at baseline. Females made up more of the donors, who were largely white British, and clonal diversity may have come out too low. Spike was spanned by vaccine-associated CD4 TCRs, which were dominant at 160-218 and 743-854.

The chain is built from TRBV4-1 and TRBJ1-5; 7 bases agree with TRBD1. The TCR was taken from an adult who received the AZD1222 COVID-19 vaccine. The starting material was peripheral blood, obtained 28 days after the second AZD1222 dose. The CDR3 nucleotides are TGCGCCAGCAGCCACAGGGGGGGACAGCCCCAGCATTTT. Protein sequence: CASSHRGGQPQHF.